Each of the 29 T cell receptor beta chains below was sequenced from the same sample in a study of control samples from healthy donors and cancer patients. Profiling relied on immunoSEQ multiplex PCR, and the TCRdb table lists in-frame clones only, not all of them. The sample lists around 63,000 clones, 70% to 90% occurring once. Source material: PBMCs. These receptors were obtained from a woman aged 45 to 65 with head and neck cancer.

The chain combines TRBV6-5 with TRBJ1-2; D is ambiguous. V was trimmed by 0 bases and J by 7 bases, leaving 12 bases between them. The CDR3 has 14 amino acids. The V gene's germline CDR1 is MNHEY and CDR2 SVGAGI. The CDR3 is CASSYSTREAGYTF. CDR3 DNA: TGTGCCAGCAGTTACTCGACCCGGGAAGCTGGCTACACCTTC.

J is TRBJ2-7 and V is TRBV2; 9 bases agree with TRBD2. The CDR3 consists of 15 residues. From germline, CDR1 is SNHLY and CDR2 FYNNEI. With V trimmed by 11 bases and J by 5 bases, 16 bases remained unmatched. In DNA form, the CDR3 reads TGTGCCGGACAGAATACGGCTAGCGGGGCCCACGAGCAGTACTTC. It specifies CAGQNTASGAHEQYF.

The rearrangement joins TRBV6-5 to TRBJ2-6, with a possible D match to TRBD2 (6 bases). This CDR3 is 13 amino acids long. V was trimmed by 8 bases and J by 3 bases, leaving 8 bases between them. CDR1 is MNHEY and CDR2 is SVGAGI in the germline V gene. The CDR3 sequence is CASRESGANVLTF. As DNA, the CDR3 is TGTGCCAGCCGGGAGAGTGGGGCCAACGTCCTGACTTTC.

This clone came up once. This sequence joins TRBV7-2 and TRBJ1-2; no definite D call. Germline V CDR1 and CDR2: SGHTA, FQGNSA. The V gene lost 0 bases and the J gene lost 5 bases, with 10 bases spanning the gap. The CDR3 is made up of 14 amino acids. The CDR3 DNA reads TGTGCCAGCAGCTTAGCTACCACAGTATATGGCTACACCTTC. It codes for CASSLATTVYGYTF.

The chain has TRBV4-3 and TRBJ2-1; TRBD2 is a possible D gene (7 bases). CDR3 size: 17 residues. Trimming removed 0 bases at V and 2 bases at J, with 14 bases between. Germline V gene lookup returns CDR1 LGHNA and CDR2 YSLEER. The CDR3 DNA reads as TGCGCCAGCAGCCAAGATGGCGGGGGCCATACCTACAATGAGCAGTTCTTC. It translates to CASSQDGGGHTYNEQFF.

The chain carries TRBV28 and TRBJ1-5, with D perhaps matching TRBD1 (5 bases). This CDR3 has 15 amino acids. Per the germline V gene, CDR1 is MDHEN and CDR2 is SYDVKM. V lost 2 bases and J lost 4, with 12 bases in between. The CDR3, as DNA: TGTGCCAGCAGTTTAGGGGGAATTCGGAATCAGCCCCAGCATTTT. Translating gives CASSLGGIRNQPQHF.

This clone was found once. This chain links TRBV3-1 (or the pseudogene TRBV3-2) with TRBJ2-1, with a weak D call TRBD2 (6 bases). This CDR3 spans 14 amino acids. The germline V gene has CDR1 LGHDT and CDR2 YNNKEL (reference sequence). Trimming shortened V by 1 base and J by 6 bases, and 10 bases separated the two germline ends. CDR3 region: CASSQAVGSNEQFF. CDR3 DNA sequence: TGTGCCAGCAGCCAAGCGGTCGGGAGCAATGAGCAGTTCTTC.

This chain joins TRBV19 and TRBJ1-2, with TRBD1 identical over 9 bases. This CDR3 comprises 16 residues. Looked up from germline, CDR1 is LNHDA and CDR2 is SQIVND (reference sequence). Trimming took 5 bases from V and 4 from J; bases not matched to a gene: 11. Here the CDR3 DNA reads TGTGCCAGTAGTTCTCGGGGTACAGGGGGCGTCTATGGCTACACCTTC. Its protein is CASSSRGTGGVYGYTF.

About this clone: At the DNA level, this CDR3 is encoded by other sequences in the same sample as well. The CDR3 DNA follows: TGTGCCAGCTCACTGGACAGGGTTGGACAGCCCCAGCATTTT. It is translated as CASSLDRVGQPQHF. This rearrangement joins TRBV18 to TRBJ1-5; 8 bases align to TRBD1. The CDR3 contains 14 residues. J was trimmed by 7 bases and V by 4 bases; bases with no gene match: 6. CDR1 and CDR2 from the germline V gene are KGHSH and LQKENI.

The chain links TRBV6-5 to TRBJ1-4; 7 bases line up with TRBD1. This CDR3 contains 14 residues. V shed 4 bases, J shed 8 bases, and the junction held 7 bases outside the gene matches. The germline CDR1 and CDR2 sequences are MNHEY and SVGAGI. CDR3 in amino acids: CASSFGQEGEKLFF. The DNA for the CDR3 is TGTGCCAGCAGTTTCGGACAGGAGGGGGAAAAACTGTTTTTT.

The count of this clone is one. The chain is built from TRBV7-9 and TRBJ1-2; D perhaps matches TRBD1 (6 bases). There are 15 residues in the CDR3. Germline V gene lookup returns CDR1 SEHNR and CDR2 FQNEAQ (reference sequence). The V gene lost 7 bases and the J gene lost 7 bases, with 22 bases spanning the gap. The CDR3 protein is CASTNGAQGFFGYTF. As DNA, the CDR3 is TGTGCCAGCACCAATGGGGCACAGGGCTTCTTTGGCTACACCTTC.

V usage is TRBV6-2 or TRBV6-3 and J usage is TRBJ2-1, with TRBD1 matching over 10 bases. CDR3 length equals 17 residues. J gave up 8 bases and V 2 bases, and 12 bases lay outside the gene matches. CDR1 and CDR2 (germline): MNHEY, SVGEGT. The CDR3 bases are TGTGCCAGCAGTTACACCTTCCGGGACAGGGGCCACGATGAGCAGTTCTTC. Translation: CASSYTFRDRGHDEQFF.

The chain is built from TRBV27 and TRBJ1-1; D is perhaps TRBD1 (6 bases). The CDR3 is 14 amino acids. Germline values: CDR1 MNHEY, CDR2 SMNVEV (reference sequence). V dropped 3 bases and J dropped 3 bases, with 11 bases sitting between them. The CDR3 region has the DNA TGTGCCAGCAGTTTTAAGGGGGGGTACACTGAAGCTTTCTTT. Translated: CASSFKGGYTEAFF.

This chain connects TRBV30 to TRBJ2-3; perhaps TRBD2 as D (6 bases). With 4 bases removed from V and 5 bases from J, the gap between germline ends came to 19 bases. Germline-derived CDR1 and CDR2 are GTSNPN and SVGIG (reference sequence). This CDR3 is 15 amino acids long. The CDR3 loop reads CAWTQNGGAGDTQYF. The CDR3 bases are TGTGCCTGGACTCAGAACGGCGGGGCAGGAGATACGCAGTATTTT.

The chain employs TRBV27 and TRBJ1-1; no clear D gene. Germline-derived CDR1 and CDR2 are MNHEY and SMNVEV (reference sequence). The CDR3 runs 13 residues. V was pared by 5 bases and J by 0 bases, with 7 bases between. The CDR3: CASSPRMNTEAFF. The CDR3 DNA is TGTGCCAGCAGTCCTCGGATGAACACTGAAGCTTTCTTT.

The chain couples TRBV28 to TRBJ2-7; the match to TRBD1 covers 8 bases. The CDR3 runs 14 residues. J gave up 2 bases and V 5 bases, and 5 bases lay outside the gene matches. Germline CDR1 and CDR2: MDHEN and SYDVKM. For the CDR3, the DNA is TGTGCCAGCAGTGGACAGGGATACACCTACGAGCAGTACTTC. Its translation: CASSGQGYTYEQYF.

This clone was counted between two and nine times. J is TRBJ2-7 and V is TRBV2, with TRBD1 matching over 7 bases. The CDR3 runs to 12 residues. Germline V CDR1 and CDR2: SNHLY, FYNNEI. J lost 4 bases, V lost 7 bases, and 4 bases had no gene match. The CDR3 loop reads CASTGTVYEQYF. The CDR3 region has the DNA TGTGCCAGCACGGGGACAGTTTACGAGCAGTACTTC.

The chain has TRBV30 and TRBJ1-5, with D possibly being TRBD1 (5 bases). Germline V CDR1 and CDR2: GTSNPN, SVGIG (reference sequence). The V and J ends lost 5 bases and 5 bases respectively, with 13 bases between them. The CDR3 extends over 13 amino acids. The CDR3 loop is CAWGTGGDQPQHF. CDR3 DNA: TGTGCCTGGGGGACCGGAGGGGATCAGCCCCAGCATTTT.

The chain employs TRBV5-4 and TRBJ2-3; D is unclear. The CDR3 has 15 residues. V lost 0 bases, J lost 0 bases, and 8 bases lay in between. CDR1 SGHNT and CDR2 YYREEE come from the germline V gene (reference sequence). The CDR3 region is CASSLDSPSTDTQYF. The CDR3 DNA reads as TGTGCCAGCAGCTTGGACAGCCCTAGCACAGATACGCAGTATTTT.

Concerning this clone itself: Sequence at one end of the junction differs from germline and may be a read error. J is TRBJ2-2 and V is TRBV19, with D perhaps matching TRBD2 (5 bases). Looked up from germline, CDR1 is LNHDA and CDR2 is SQIVND (reference sequence). The CDR3 is 15 amino acids. CDR3 amino acids: CASSITSTNTGKLFF. Written as DNA, the CDR3 is TGTGCCAGTAGTATAACATCTACGAACACCGGGAAGCTGTTTTTT.

The V and J genes are TRBV6-5 and TRBJ1-2; 12 bases fit TRBD1. The CDR3 loop spans 14 amino acids. With 7 bases clipped from V and 6 bases from J, the junction kept 6 bases outside the gene matches. Germline V gene lookup returns CDR1 MNHEY and CDR2 SVGAGI. The CDR3 reads CASTGDRGLNGYTF. The CDR3 DNA sequence: TGTGCCAGCACCGGGGACAGGGGGCTTAATGGCTACACCTTC.

This chain uses TRBV5-4 with TRBJ2-7, with 10 bases matching TRBD1. V gave up 7 bases and J gave up 6 bases; unmatched junction bases: 7. CDR1 is SGHNT, CDR2 YYREEE, per germline (reference sequence). The CDR3 spans 13 residues. In DNA, the CDR3 is TGTGCCAGCCGGCCGCGACAGGGGGCCGAGCAGTACTTC. Residues: CASRPRQGAEQYF.

CDR3 DNA sequence: TGTGCCAGCAGTGATCCCGGGGCCAAAAACATTCAGTACTTC. Its protein is CASSDPGAKNIQYF. The chain joins TRBV2 to TRBJ2-4, with D unclear. The CDR3 is made up of 14 amino acids. Germline V gene sequence: CDR1 SNHLY, CDR2 FYNNEI. V lost 3 bases, J lost 1 base, and 7 bases lay in between.

As DNA, the CDR3 is TGTGCCTGGAGCCATTCCGGGACAGGGTTAGGTGAGACCCAGTACTTC. As protein: CAWSHSGTGLGETQYF. This rearrangement joins TRBV30 to TRBJ2-5, with 9 bases matching TRBD1. CDR3 size: 16 residues. The germline gives CDR1 GTSNPN, CDR2 SVGIG (reference sequence). Trimming removed 3 bases from V and 5 bases from J; junction bases left unmatched: 13.

The rearrangement joins TRBV6-5 to TRBJ1-2; the match to TRBD1 covers 7 bases. V dropped 6 bases and J dropped 2; count of bases not matched to a gene: 9. CDR3 length: 15 residues. CDR1 is MNHEY, CDR2 SVGAGI, per germline. CDR3 in amino acids: CASRDRGGSNYGYTF. Written as DNA, the CDR3 is TGTGCCAGCAGAGATCGAGGGGGCTCGAACTATGGCTACACCTTC.

This chain links TRBV18 with TRBJ1-4; D not certain. The germline V gene encodes CDR1 KGHSH and CDR2 LQKENI. Trimming pared 6 bases from V and 11 bases from J, leaving 22 bases between. The CDR3 runs to 15 residues. The CDR3 DNA sequence: TGTGCCAGCTCGGTCTCCGGGTCCTCACCCGGTAAACTGTTTTTT. Encoded protein: CASSVSGSSPGKLFF.

The chain carries TRBV27 and TRBJ1-5; D might be TRBD1 (5 bases). The CDR3 is made up of 12 amino acids. The V gene lost 6 bases and the J gene lost 7 bases, with 10 bases spanning the gap. Germline V gene sequence: CDR1 MNHEY, CDR2 SMNVEV (reference sequence). CDR3 loop: CASRTAEQPQHF. The CDR3 bases are TGTGCCAGCAGGACAGCAGAGCAGCCCCAGCATTTT.

The gene calls are TRBV4-1 and TRBJ2-1, with TRBD1 matching over 9 bases. Per germline, CDR1 MGHRA and CDR2 YSYEKL. Germline trimming cut 0 bases from V and 5 bases from J; bases unmatched to any gene: 2. This CDR3 region has 15 residues. CDR3 residues: CASSQEGQGNNEQFF. CDR3 DNA sequence: TGCGCCAGCAGCCAAGAGGGACAGGGCAACAATGAGCAGTTCTTC.

The chain uses TRBV5-1 and TRBJ2-3, with no clear D. The CDR3 sequence is 14 residues long. Germline CDR1 reads SGHRS; CDR2 reads YFSETQ. Trimming cost V 4 bases and J 0 bases, with 9 bases left between them. The CDR3 region has the DNA TGCGCCAGCAGCCACCGAACTAGCACAGATACGCAGTATTTT. Translation: CASSHRTSTDTQYF. The complete variable domain, with remaining parts taken from reference TRBV5-1 and TRBJ2-3, reads KAGVTQTPRYLIKTRGQQVTLSCSPISGHRSVSWYQQTPGQGLQFLFEYFSETQRNKGNFPGRFSGRQFSNSRSEMNVSTLELGDSALYLCASSHRTSTDTQYFGPGTRLTVL.